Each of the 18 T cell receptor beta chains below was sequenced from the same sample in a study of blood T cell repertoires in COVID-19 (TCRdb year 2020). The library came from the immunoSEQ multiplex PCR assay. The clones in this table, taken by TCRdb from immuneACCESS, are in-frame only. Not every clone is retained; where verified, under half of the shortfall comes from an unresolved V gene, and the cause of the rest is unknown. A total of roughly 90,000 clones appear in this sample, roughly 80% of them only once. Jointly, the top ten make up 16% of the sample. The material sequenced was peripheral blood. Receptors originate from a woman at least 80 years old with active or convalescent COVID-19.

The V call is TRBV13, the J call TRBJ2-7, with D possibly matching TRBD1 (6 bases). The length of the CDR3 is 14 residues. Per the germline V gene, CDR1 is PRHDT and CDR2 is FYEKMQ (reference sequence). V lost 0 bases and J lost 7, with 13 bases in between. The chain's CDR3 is CASSLGTGGREQYF. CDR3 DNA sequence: TGTGCCAGCAGCTTAGGGACAGGAGGCCGGGAGCAGTACTTC. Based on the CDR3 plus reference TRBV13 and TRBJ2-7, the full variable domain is AAGVIQSPRHLIKEKRETATLKCYPIPRHDTVYWYQQGPGQDPQFLISFYEKMQSDKGSIPDRFSAQQFSDYHSELNMSSLELGDSALYFCASSLGTGGREQYFGPGTRLTVT.

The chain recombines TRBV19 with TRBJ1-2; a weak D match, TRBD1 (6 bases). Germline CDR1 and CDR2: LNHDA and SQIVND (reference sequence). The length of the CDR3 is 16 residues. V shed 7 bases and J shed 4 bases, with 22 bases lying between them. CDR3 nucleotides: TGTGCCAGTACCCTTGGGGGCGGAATAGTACCCTATGGCTACACCTTC. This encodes CASTLGGGIVPYGYTF.

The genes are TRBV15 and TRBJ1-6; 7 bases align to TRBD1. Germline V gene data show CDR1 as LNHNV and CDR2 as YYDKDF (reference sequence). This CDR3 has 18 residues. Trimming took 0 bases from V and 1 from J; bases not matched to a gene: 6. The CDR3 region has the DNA TGTGCCACCAGCAGAGATCTAGGGGGCGCATCCTATAATTCACCCCTCCACTTT. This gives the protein CATSRDLGGASYNSPLHF.

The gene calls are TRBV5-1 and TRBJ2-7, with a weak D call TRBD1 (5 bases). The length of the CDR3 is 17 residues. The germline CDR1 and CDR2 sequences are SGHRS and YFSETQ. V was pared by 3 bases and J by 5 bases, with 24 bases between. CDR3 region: CASSSLVVAGPLDEQYF. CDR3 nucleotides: TGCGCCAGCAGCTCGCTGGTCGTGGCAGGGCCATTAGACGAGCAGTACTTC.

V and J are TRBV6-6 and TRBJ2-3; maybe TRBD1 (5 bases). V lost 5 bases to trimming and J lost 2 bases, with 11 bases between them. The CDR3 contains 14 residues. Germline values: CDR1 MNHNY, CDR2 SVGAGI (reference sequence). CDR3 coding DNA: TGTGCCAGCAGTGTGGGGCAATACACAGATACGCAGTATTTT. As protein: CASSVGQYTDTQYF.

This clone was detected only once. This chain's CDR3 is CARSLPGPGYGYTF. The CDR3 DNA follows: TGTGCCAGAAGCTTGCCAGGGCCTGGTTATGGCTACACCTTC. The chain has TRBV5-3 and TRBJ1-2; possibly TRBD1 for D (5 bases). TRBV5-3 is an ORF, and what it does is uncertain. The CDR3 covers 14 residues. The V and J ends lost 1 base and 5 bases respectively, with 12 bases between them.

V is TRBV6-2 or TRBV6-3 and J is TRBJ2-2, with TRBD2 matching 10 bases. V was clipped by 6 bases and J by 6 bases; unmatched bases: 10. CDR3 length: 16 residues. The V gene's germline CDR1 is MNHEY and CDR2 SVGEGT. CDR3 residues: CASSSLAGTFSGELFF. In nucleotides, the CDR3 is TGTGCCAGCAGCTCACTAGCGGGGACGTTCTCCGGGGAGCTGTTTTTT.

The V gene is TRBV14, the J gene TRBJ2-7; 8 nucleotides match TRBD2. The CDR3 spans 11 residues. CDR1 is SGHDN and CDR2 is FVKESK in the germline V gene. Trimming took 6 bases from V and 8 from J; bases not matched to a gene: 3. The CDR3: CASSRTSQQYF. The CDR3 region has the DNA TGTGCCAGCAGTCGGACTAGCCAGCAGTACTTC.

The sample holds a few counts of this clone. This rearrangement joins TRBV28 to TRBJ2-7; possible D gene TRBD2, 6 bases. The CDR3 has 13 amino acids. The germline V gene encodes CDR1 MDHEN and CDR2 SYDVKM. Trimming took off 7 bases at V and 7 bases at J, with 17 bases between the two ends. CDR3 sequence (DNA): TGTGCCAGCAATCTGCCCGGGGGTCAAGAGCAGTACTTC. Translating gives CASNLPGGQEQYF.

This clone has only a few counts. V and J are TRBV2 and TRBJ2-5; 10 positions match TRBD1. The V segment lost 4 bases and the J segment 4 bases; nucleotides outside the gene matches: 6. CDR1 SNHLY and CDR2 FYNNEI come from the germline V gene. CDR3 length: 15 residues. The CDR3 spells CASSGDRGLAETQYF. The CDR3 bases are TGTGCCAGCAGTGGAGACAGGGGGCTGGCAGAGACCCAGTACTTC.

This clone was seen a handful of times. The CDR3 DNA is TGTGCCTGGAGCAAGGGGGTGGACACTGAAGCTTTCTTT. Translating it yields CAWSKGVDTEAFF. The V gene is TRBV30, the J gene TRBJ1-1, with a tentative D call TRBD1 (6 bases). V lost 3 bases to trimming and J lost 3 bases, with 11 bases between them. Looked up from germline, CDR1 is GTSNPN and CDR2 is SVGIG (reference sequence). The CDR3 is made up of 13 amino acids.

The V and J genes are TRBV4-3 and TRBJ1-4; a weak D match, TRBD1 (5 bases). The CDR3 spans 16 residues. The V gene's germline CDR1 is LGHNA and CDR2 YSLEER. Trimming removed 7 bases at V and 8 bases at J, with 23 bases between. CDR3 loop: CASIGDRQTLGEKLFF. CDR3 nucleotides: TGCGCCAGCATAGGGGATCGACAGACCCTAGGGGAAAAACTGTTTTTT.

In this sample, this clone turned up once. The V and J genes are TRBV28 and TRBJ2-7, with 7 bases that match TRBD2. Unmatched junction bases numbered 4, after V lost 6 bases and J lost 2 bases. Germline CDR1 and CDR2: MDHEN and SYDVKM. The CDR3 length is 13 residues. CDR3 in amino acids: CASRSGGTYEQYF. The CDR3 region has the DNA TGTGCCAGCAGATCGGGGGGAACCTACGAGCAGTACTTC. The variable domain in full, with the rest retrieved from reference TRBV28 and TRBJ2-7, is DVKVTQSSRYLVKRTGEKVFLECVQDMDHENMFWYRQDPGLGLRLIYFSYDVKMKEKGDIPEGYSVSREKKERFSLILESASTNQTSMYLCASRSGGTYEQYFGPGTRLTVT.

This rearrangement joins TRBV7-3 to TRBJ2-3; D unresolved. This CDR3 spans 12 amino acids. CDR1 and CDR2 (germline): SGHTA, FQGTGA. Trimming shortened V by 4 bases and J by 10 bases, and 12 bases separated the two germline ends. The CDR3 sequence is CASSSSTSAQYF. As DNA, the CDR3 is TGTGCCAGCAGCTCGTCAACGAGTGCGCAGTATTTT.

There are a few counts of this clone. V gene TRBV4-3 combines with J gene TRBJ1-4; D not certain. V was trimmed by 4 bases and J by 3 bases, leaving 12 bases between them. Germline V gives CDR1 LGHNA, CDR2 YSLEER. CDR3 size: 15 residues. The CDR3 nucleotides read TGCGCCAGCAGCCCATTCGACAACTCTAATGAAAAACTGTTTTTT. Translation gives CASSPFDNSNEKLFF.

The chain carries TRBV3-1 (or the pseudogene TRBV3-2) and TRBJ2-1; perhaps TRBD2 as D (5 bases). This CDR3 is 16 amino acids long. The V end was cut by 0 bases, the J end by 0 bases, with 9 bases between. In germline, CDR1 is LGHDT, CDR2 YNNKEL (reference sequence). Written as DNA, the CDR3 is TGTGCCAGCAGCCAAGAGCGGGCCGGCTCCTACAATGAGCAGTTCTTC. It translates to CASSQERAGSYNEQFF.

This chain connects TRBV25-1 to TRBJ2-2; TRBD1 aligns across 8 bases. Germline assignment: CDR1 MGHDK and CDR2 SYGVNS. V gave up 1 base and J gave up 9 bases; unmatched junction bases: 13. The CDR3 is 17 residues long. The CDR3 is CASSESRTGFVPRELFF. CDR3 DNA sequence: TGTGCCAGCAGTGAATCCCGGACAGGGTTCGTTCCCCGGGAGCTGTTTTTT.

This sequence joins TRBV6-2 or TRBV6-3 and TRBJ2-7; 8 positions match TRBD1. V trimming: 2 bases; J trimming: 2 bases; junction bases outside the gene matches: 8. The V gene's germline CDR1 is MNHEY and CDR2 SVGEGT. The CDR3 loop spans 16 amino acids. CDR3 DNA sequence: TGTGCCAGCAGTTACCCACGACAGGGGAATCCCTACGAGCAGTACTTC. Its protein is CASSYPRQGNPYEQYF.